One and the same sample provided the 9 T cell receptor beta chains below, sequenced in a study of response to subunit inactivated influenza vaccine. From the RT-PCR reads, TCRdb called clonotypes with MiXCR, one entry per CDR3 protein. The profile shows almost 600,000 distinct CDR3 sequences, around 15% of them singletons. Specimen: PBMCs from blood, collected 11 to 12 days after vaccination. The receptors shown here come from a man aged 50 or older who received an inactivated influenza vaccine.

This chain connects TRBV10-3 to TRBJ2-7; tentative D call: TRBD2 (6 bases). This CDR3 has 15 amino acids. Germline CDR1 reads ENHRY; CDR2 reads SYGVKD. The V end lost 7 bases, the J end lost 0 bases, and 16 bases lay between the germline ends. The CDR3 nucleotides read TGTGCCATCAAAACCGGGACTCAACCCTCCTACGAGCAGTACTTC. Its protein is CAIKTGTQPSYEQYF.

This chain links TRBV6-1 with TRBJ2-2, with TRBD1 identical over 7 bases. Per germline, CDR1 MNHNS and CDR2 SASEGT. V lost 6 bases and J lost 7; bases outside the gene matches: 8. This CDR3 has 14 residues. The CDR3 DNA follows: TGTGCCAGCAGCCTGAGACAGGGTAACGGGGAGCTGTTTTTT. Residues: CASSLRQGNGELFF.

This clonotype was counted between two and nine times. The rearrangement joins TRBV20-1 to TRBJ2-3; 10 bases map to TRBD2. The CDR3 runs to 14 residues. The V gene's germline CDR1 is DFQATT and CDR2 SNEGSKA (reference sequence). The junction had 8 bases not matched to a gene; V was cut back by 6 bases and J by 5 bases. This chain's CDR3 is CSAAPSGSGDTQYF. In nucleotides, the CDR3 is TGCAGTGCGGCACCTAGCGGGAGCGGAGATACGCAGTATTTT.

The genes are TRBV6-5 and TRBJ2-3, with TRBD2 matching over 10 bases. J was trimmed by 0 bases and V by 2 bases; bases with no gene match: 2. Germline V lookup: CDR1 MNHEY, CDR2 SVGAGI. This CDR3 has 16 amino acids. The CDR3 loop reads CASSYGLAASTDTQYF. The CDR3 DNA reads TGTGCCAGCAGTTACGGACTAGCGGCTAGCACAGATACGCAGTATTTT.

This clonotype was picked up many times. This chain links TRBV15 with TRBJ2-3, with D tentatively TRBD2 (6 bases). Germline assignment: CDR1 LNHNV and CDR2 YYDKDF (reference sequence). Trimming cost V 3 bases and J 2 bases, with 15 bases left between them. The CDR3 contains 16 residues. In DNA form, the CDR3 reads TGTGCCACCAGCAGTTTGCGGGGCCGTAACACAGATACGCAGTATTTT. Encoded protein: CATSSLRGRNTDTQYF.

The sample holds a few counts of this clonotype. DNA of the CDR3: TGCAGCGTCGAGGCAGTTACGAACACCGGGGAGCTGTTTTTT. Its translation: CSVEAVTNTGELFF. The rearrangement links TRBV29-1 to TRBJ2-2; unclear D gene. The V gene lost 6 bases and the J gene lost 0 bases, with 11 bases spanning the gap. The V gene's germline CDR1 is SQVTM and CDR2 ANQGSEA. The CDR3 spans 14 residues.

The V gene is TRBV6-5, the J gene TRBJ2-1; 15 bases agree with TRBD2. The CDR3 loop spans 15 amino acids. Per germline, CDR1 MNHEY and CDR2 SVGAGI. With 2 bases clipped from V and 9 bases from J, the junction kept 2 bases outside the gene matches. CDR3 nucleotide sequence: TGTGCCAGCAGTTACGGGACTAGCGGGGGGACTGAGCAGTTCTTC. This gives the protein CASSYGTSGGTEQFF.

The table lists this clonotype with a few counts. The germline gene is not matched at one end of the junction; a read error may be the cause. V usage is TRBV7-9 and J usage is TRBJ2-5, with 7 bases aligning to TRBD1. In germline, CDR1 is SEHNR, CDR2 FQNEAQ (reference sequence). This CDR3 contains 14 residues. The CDR3 region is CAAGKGASEETQYF. Written as DNA, the CDR3 is TGTGCCGCCGGGAAGGGGGCCTCGGAGGAGACCCAGTATTTC.

There are many counts of this clonotype. V gene TRBV5-4 combines with J gene TRBJ2-5; no clear D. Trimming shortened V by 5 bases and J by 5 bases, and 13 bases separated the two germline ends. This CDR3 comprises 13 residues. Germline CDR1 SGHNT, CDR2 YYREEE (reference sequence). The CDR3 region has the DNA TGTGCCAGCAGAGGTGGGATGGCGGAGACCCAGTACTTC. Translated: CASRGGMAETQYF. Based on the CDR3 plus reference TRBV5-4 and TRBJ2-5, the full variable domain is ETGVTQSPTHLIKTRGQQVTLRCSSQSGHNTVSWYQQALGQGPQFIFQYYREEENGRGNFPPRFSGLQFPNYSSELNVNALELDDSALYLCASRGGMAETQYFGPGTRLLVL.